The TCR beta chain described here comes from a study of T-cell memory formation after mild COVID-19. Study conclusions and caveats: Clones shrinking from day 15 to 85 showed even CD4/CD8 mixes; later expanders tilted CD4+. Shrinking CD4+ clones resided mostly in CM and EM, and CD8+ ones in EMRA.

This clonotype has just a few counts. The antigen is undetermined. Employing constant-segment primers, 5'RACE generated TCR alpha and TCR beta cDNA libraries bearing sample barcodes and UMIs. TCRdb independently ran MiXCR on the 5' RACE reads; one entry per CDR3 protein. The table has about 300,000 distinct CDR3 sequences, just under 20% seen once. V shed 6 bases, J shed 2 bases, and the junction held 7 bases outside the gene matches. The CDR3 extends over 14 amino acids. The germline V gene has CDR1 MNHNS and CDR2 SASEGT. Sequenced input: PBMCs or a T cell subset sorted from them (not recorded which). This sequence originates from a man younger than 35 who had mild COVID-19 (a few samples of this study predate the infection). Cell type and time point are not known. V gene TRBV6-1 combines with J gene TRBJ2-7; 7 bases line up with TRBD1. CDR3 in DNA: TGTGCCAGCAGGCGGACAGGCGGTCCCTACGAGCAGTACGTC. It translates to CASRRTGGPYEQYV.